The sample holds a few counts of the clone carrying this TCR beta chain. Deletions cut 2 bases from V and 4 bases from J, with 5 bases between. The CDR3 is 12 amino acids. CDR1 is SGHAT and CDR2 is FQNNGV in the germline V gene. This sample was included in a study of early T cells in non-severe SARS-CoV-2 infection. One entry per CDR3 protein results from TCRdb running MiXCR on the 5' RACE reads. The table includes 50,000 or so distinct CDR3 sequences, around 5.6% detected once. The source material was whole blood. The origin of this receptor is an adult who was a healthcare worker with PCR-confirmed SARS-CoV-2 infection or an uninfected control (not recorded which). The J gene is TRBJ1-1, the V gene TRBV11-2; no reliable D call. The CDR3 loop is CASSLIFTEAFF. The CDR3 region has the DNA TGTGCCAGCAGCTTAATATTCACTGAAGCTTTCTTT.